Listed below are T cell receptor beta chains from one sample, sequenced in a study of blood T cell repertoires in COVID-19. Measured with immunoSEQ multiplex PCR; TCRdb has only the in-frame clones, and not every one. The data hold under 250,000 clones, with about 82% observed a single time. Sequencing was done on a sample of PBMCs or T cells enriched from blood (not recorded which). The receptors shown here come from a woman in her 50s with acute COVID-19. Each CDR3 is given with its conserved first and last residue. The D gene is left open where the match is weak. Rows give clone size only sometimes, using once, few, many, or a class for an expanded clone.

d_gene	v_gene	j_gene	abundance	CDR3aa	CDR3nt
-	TRBV3-1/TRBV3-2	TRBJ1-2	-	CASSSTTLAPIF	TGTGCCAGCAGCTCCACGACACTCGCTCCCATCTTC
TRBD1	TRBV6-2/TRBV6-3	TRBJ1-5	-	CASSSSGTGGPPQHF	TGTGCCAGCAGTTCTTCCGGGACAGGGGGTCCGCCCCAGCATTTT
TRBD1	TRBV30	TRBJ1-5	-	CAWRDDRVNQPQHF	TGTGCCTGGAGGGACGACAGGGTAAATCAGCCCCAGCATTTT
TRBD1	TRBV5-1	TRBJ1-2	once	CASSPFLWTGGHGYTF	TGCGCCAGCAGCCCTTTTTTGTGGACAGGGGGACATGGCTACACCTTC
-	TRBV18	TRBJ1-2	-	CASSPLGRPNGYTF	TGTGCCAGCTCACCACTGGGGAGGCCCAATGGCTACACCTTC
-	TRBV27	TRBJ1-4	-	CASSPREGEKLFF	TGTGCCAGCAGTCCTCGGGAGGGAGAAAAACTGTTTTTT
TRBD1	TRBV19	TRBJ1-1	-	CASSKTGVLSEAFF	TGTGCCAGTAGCAAGACAGGGGTGTTATCTGAAGCTTTCTTT
TRBD2	TRBV3-1/TRBV3-2	TRBJ2-1	few	CASSFTSGGYNEQFF	TGTGCCAGCAGCTTCACTAGCGGGGGTTACAATGAGCAGTTCTTC
TRBD2	TRBV6-5	TRBJ2-2	-	CASSGTSLPGELFF	TGTGCCAGCAGCGGGACTAGCCTACCCGGGGAGCTGTTTTTT
-	TRBV21-1	TRBJ2-5	-	CASSKAEETQYF	TGTGCCAGCAGCAAAGCCGAAGAGACCCAGTACTTC
TRBD1	TRBV18	TRBJ1-1	-	CASSPTGVDGTEAFF	TGTGCCAGCTCACCAACAGGGGTTGATGGGACTGAAGCTTTCTTT
-	TRBV6-5	TRBJ1-6	-	CASASSGFGSPLHF	TGTGCCAGCGCTTCTTCAGGGTTCGGTTCACCCCTCCACTTT
TRBD2	TRBV29-1	TRBJ2-1	-	CSVEPPGGPNEQFF	TGCAGCGTTGAGCCACCGGGGGGGCCGAATGAGCAGTTCTTC
TRBD1	TRBV11-2	TRBJ1-2	once	CASSLVKGAGDGYTF	TGTGCCAGCAGCTTAGTAAAGGGGGCCGGAGATGGCTACACCTTC
-	TRBV10-2	TRBJ1-1	-	CASSDFGSPMYTEAFF	TGCGCCAGCAGTGATTTTGGGAGCCCAATGTACACTGAAGCTTTCTTT
-	TRBV5-1	TRBJ1-3	-	CASSPDGKGDTIYF	TGCGCCAGCAGCCCCGACGGTAAAGGGGACACCATATATTTT
TRBD2	TRBV7-9	TRBJ2-7	-	CASNYEGGYEQYF	TGTGCCAGCAACTACGAGGGAGGGTACGAGCAGTACTTC
-	TRBV6-5	TRBJ1-4	-	CASRNRVWEKLFF	TGTGCCAGCAGAAACAGGGTTTGGGAAAAACTGTTTTTT
-	TRBV6-1	TRBJ1-5	-	CASSEQIVAGNQPQHF	TGTGCCAGCAGTGAACAGATCGTCGCAGGGAACCAGCCCCAGCATTTT
-	TRBV6-5	TRBJ1-2	-	CASSYSLESYGYTF	TGTGCCAGCAGTTACTCTCTCGAGTCCTACGGCTACACCTTC
-	TRBV4-2	TRBJ2-1	many	CASSQDGAEGYNEQFF	TGTGCCAGCAGCCAAGACGGAGCGGAGGGATACAATGAGCAGTTCTTC
TRBD2	TRBV6-2/TRBV6-3	TRBJ2-2	few	CASSYAPWERGYTGELFF	TGTGCCAGCAGTTACGCACCGTGGGAGCGGGGCTACACCGGGGAGCTGTTTTTT
TRBD2	TRBV3-1/TRBV3-2	TRBJ2-3	-	CASSLGPTSGGTDTQYF	TGTGCCAGCAGCCTCGGCCCTACTAGCGGGGGCACAGATACGCAGTATTTT
TRBD1	TRBV2	TRBJ2-2	-	CASKAGTANTGELFF	TGTGCCAGCAAGGCAGGGACAGCGAATACCGGGGAGCTGTTTTTT
TRBD1	TRBV6-2/TRBV6-3	TRBJ2-3	-	CASTPLDRSTDTQYF	TGTGCCAGCACCCCCTTGGACAGGAGCACAGATACGCAGTATTTT
-	TRBV30	TRBJ2-5	-	CAWTLSARETQYF	TGTGCCTGGACTCTCAGCGCCAGAGAGACCCAGTACTTC
-	TRBV19	TRBJ1-2	-	CASSALQGPYGYTF	TGTGCCAGTAGTGCATTACAGGGCCCTTATGGCTACACCTTC
-	TRBV6-1	TRBJ1-2	-	CASSEALQGMRNGYTF	TGTGCCAGCAGTGAAGCGCTCCAGGGGATGAGAAATGGCTACACCTTC
-	TRBV2	TRBJ2-7	-	CASSERQTNNEQYF	TGTGCCAGCAGTGAGAGACAGACCAATAACGAGCAGTACTTC
-	TRBV12-3/TRBV12-4	TRBJ2-7	-	CASSFKRVAVQYF	TGTGCCAGCAGTTTTAAGAGAGTGGCGGTACAGTACTTC
-	TRBV7-2	TRBJ2-1	-	CASTPNVGEQFF	TGTGCCAGCACCCCGAACGTCGGGGAGCAGTTCTTC
-	TRBV6-4	TRBJ2-3	-	CASSEGGAADTQYF	TGTGCCAGCAGCGAGGGGGGGGCCGCAGATACGCAGTATTTT
TRBD1	TRBV9	TRBJ2-2	-	CASSAPGQGFGELFF	TGTGCCAGCAGCGCGCCGGGACAGGGTTTTGGGGAGCTGTTTTTT
-	TRBV18	TRBJ1-1	-	CASSPRPDMNTEAFF	TGTGCCAGCTCACCACGTCCAGATATGAACACTGAAGCTTTCTTT
-	TRBV9	TRBJ2-1	once	CASSPSRGNEQFF	TGTGCCAGCAGCCCAAGCAGGGGCAATGAGCAGTTCTTC
-	TRBV7-9	TRBJ2-7	-	CASSPPDRSSYEQYF	TGTGCCAGCAGCCCACCCGACAGGAGCTCCTACGAGCAGTACTTC
-	TRBV5-1	TRBJ1-4	-	CASSTTAGTPKEKLFF	TGCGCCAGCAGCACGACGGCCGGGACTCCCAAGGAAAAACTGTTTTTT
-	TRBV6-2/TRBV6-3	TRBJ1-5	few	CASSDTGISNQPQHF	TGTGCCAGCAGTGATACAGGGATTAGCAATCAGCCCCAGCATTTT
-	TRBV7-3	TRBJ1-2	-	CASSPNVGRNGYTF	TGTGCCAGCAGCCCTAATGTGGGGAGGAACGGCTACACCTTC
-	TRBV5-1	TRBJ2-3	-	CASSLAQGDDTQYF	TGCGCCAGCAGCTTGGCACAGGGTGACGATACGCAGTATTTT
TRBD1	TRBV29-1	TRBJ2-1	-	CSVGGDRNSYNEQFF	TGCAGCGTTGGAGGGGACAGGAACTCCTACAATGAGCAGTTCTTC
TRBD2	TRBV7-2	TRBJ2-3	-	CASSLTSVVADTQYF	TGTGCCAGCAGCTTAACTAGCGTGGTCGCCGATACGCAGTATTTT
-	TRBV27	TRBJ2-3	-	CAGSLISASPSTDTQYF	TGTGCCGGCAGTTTAATCTCGGCTAGCCCCAGCACAGATACGCAGTATTTT
TRBD1	TRBV11-1	TRBJ1-1	many	CASSLRTGHTEAFF	TGTGCCAGCAGCCTCCGGACAGGGCACACTGAAGCTTTCTTT
-	TRBV6-5	TRBJ1-1	-	CASILSTVMNTEAFF	TGTGCCAGCATCCTATCGACAGTCATGAACACTGAAGCTTTCTTT
-	TRBV29-1	TRBJ1-2	-	CSVAFHRIPYGYTF	TGCAGCGTCGCCTTCCACAGAATTCCCTATGGCTACACCTTC